This TCR beta chain was retrieved from a study of OX40 agonist ivuxolimab in advanced cancers. About the research overall: Anti-PD-1, anti-PD-L1 or anti-CTLA-4 therapy given earlier was allowed, and 40% had some. General study points: The study found among the lowest clonal expansion in partial responders at 0.1-3.0 mg/kg. Expanded clones were, on average, more numerous in CD8+ T cells than in CD4+.

Autoimmune disease history or systemic immunosuppression excluded patients. As for this clone: Its specificity is not known.

Produced via immunoSEQ multiplex PCR; TCRdb's table is partial and in-frame only. The sample includes about 18,000 clones, around two thirds seen only once; the top ten take roughly 19%. Trimming removed 2 bases from V and 2 bases from J; junction bases left unmatched: 15. Germline lookup yields CDR1 GTSNPN and CDR2 SVGIG (reference sequence). The CDR3 contains 18 residues. The source is an adult with an advanced solid tumor such as melanoma, head and neck, liver or kidney cancer. This sample comprised CD4+ or CD8+ T cells sorted from blood, obtained in a trial of the OX40 agonist ivuxolimab. The chain links TRBV30 to TRBJ2-7, with 10 bases lining up with TRBD2. The CDR3 loop is CAWSPPTSGTTLPYEQYF. In DNA form, the CDR3 reads TGTGCCTGGAGTCCGCCTACTAGCGGGACGACCCTCCCCTACGAGCAGTACTTC. The entire variable domain, with the rest obtained from reference TRBV30 and TRBJ2-7, is as follows: SQTIHQWPATLVQPVGSPLSLECTVEGTSNPNLYWYRQAAGRGLQLLFYSVGIGQISSEVPQNLSASRPQDRQFILSSKKLLLSDSGFYLCAWSPPTSGTTLPYEQYFGPGTRLTVT.